These 10 T cell receptor beta chains were all obtained from the same sample, sequenced in a study of shared clonotypes between healthy human individuals. Profiling relied on immunoSEQ multiplex PCR, and the TCRdb table lists in-frame clones only, not all of them. The sample comprises under 200,000 clones, over 85% of which are singletons, and 0.067% rests with the top ten. The sequenced sample was naive CD4+ T cells sorted from blood. Subset in this sample: CD45RA+ positively selected. The receptors here all came from a woman aged 25 to 39 in good health.

This chain links TRBV18 with TRBJ1-6, with a possible D match to TRBD1 (6 bases). This CDR3 is built from 15 residues. Germline lookup yields CDR1 KGHSH and CDR2 LQKENI. Trimming stripped 2 bases from V and 8 bases from J, with 13 bases between. CDR3 sequence: CASSPTGGSYSPLHF. The DNA of the CDR3 is TGTGCCAGCTCACCAACCGGGGGCAGTTATTCACCCCTCCACTTT.

The rearrangement uses TRBV28 and TRBJ2-5, with 7 bases fitting TRBD2. The J call may be wrong; the DNA end is better matched by TRBJ2-7. The CDR3 loop spans 15 amino acids. Germline V gives CDR1 MDHEN, CDR2 SYDVKM. The CDR3 sequence is CASSLELAFSYEQYF. The CDR3 DNA reads TGTGCCAGCAGTTTAGAACTAGCGTTCTCCTACGAGCAGTACTTC.

CDR3 nucleotide sequence: TGTGCCACCAGCAGAGCCCGAGACTCCGGCTCCTACGAGCAGTACTTC. Translating it yields CATSRARDSGSYEQYF. The J gene is TRBJ2-7, the V gene TRBV15; D ambiguous. The ends were cut back, 1 base at V and 0 bases at J, with 13 bases in the middle. The CDR3 is 16 amino acids. From germline, CDR1 is LNHNV and CDR2 YYDKDF (reference sequence).

This clone was observed once. This rearrangement joins TRBV18 to TRBJ1-4, with D possibly matching TRBD1 (5 bases). The CDR3 covers 17 residues. Trimming removed 6 bases at V and 0 bases at J, with 17 bases between. Germline V gives CDR1 KGHSH, CDR2 LQKENI. The CDR3 sequence: CASSTVGEGATNEKLFF. CDR3 in DNA: TGTGCCAGCTCGACCGTAGGGGAGGGAGCAACTAATGAAAAACTGTTTTTT.

There are a few counts of this clone. The chain has TRBV2 and TRBJ1-1, with a possible D match to TRBD1 (5 bases). Germline-derived CDR1 and CDR2 are SNHLY and FYNNEI. This CDR3 has 11 amino acids. Between the trimmed V and J ends, which lost 10 bases and 10 bases, there was a span of 16 bases. The DNA for the CDR3 is TGTGCCACTGCGCAGGGATCAGTAGCTTTCTTT. Its translation: CATAQGSVAFF.

The chain combines TRBV4-1 with TRBJ2-6, with 7 bases aligning to TRBD1. The length of the CDR3 is 17 residues. Germline assignment: CDR1 MGHRA and CDR2 YSYEKL. Losses at the gene ends were 1 base for V and 0 bases for J; bases not matched to a gene: 3. The chain's CDR3 is CASSQVPGGSGANVLTF. CDR3 DNA: TGCGCCAGCAGCCAAGTCCCAGGGGGCTCTGGGGCCAACGTCCTGACTTTC.

V gene TRBV4-1 combines with J gene TRBJ2-7; D is uncertain. Between the trimmed V and J ends, which lost 0 bases and 2 bases, there was a span of 11 bases. Germline loops: CDR1 MGHRA, CDR2 YSYEKL. CDR3 length equals 15 residues. The chain's CDR3 is CASSQDQNSPYEQYF. Here the CDR3 DNA reads TGCGCCAGCAGCCAAGATCAGAACTCCCCCTACGAGCAGTACTTC.

The chain uses TRBV28 and TRBJ1-2; no clear D. Trimming pared 5 bases from V and 5 bases from J, leaving 18 bases between. Germline assignment: CDR1 MDHEN and CDR2 SYDVKM. CDR3 length: 15 residues. The CDR3 spells CASSTPGEGKYGYTF. CDR3 sequence (DNA): TGTGCCAGCAGTACCCCCGGGGAGGGTAAATATGGCTACACCTTC.

V is TRBV10-3 and J is TRBJ2-7, with 7 bases fitting TRBD1. Germline trimming cut 0 bases from V and 1 base from J; bases unmatched to any gene: 3. This CDR3 has 15 amino acids. The germline CDR1 and CDR2 sequences are ENHRY and SYGVKD. CDR3 in amino acids: CAISESKGQSYEQYF. CDR3 DNA sequence: TGTGCCATCAGTGAGTCCAAGGGACAGTCCTACGAGCAGTACTTC.

This rearrangement joins TRBV5-4 to TRBJ2-5; TRBD2 aligns across 8 bases. Germline loops: CDR1 SGHNT, CDR2 YYREEE (reference sequence). The V gene end was trimmed by 1 base and the J gene end by 5 bases; junction bases not matched to a gene: 7. The CDR3 has 15 amino acids. The CDR3 DNA sequence: TGTGCCAGCAGCTTGTCGGGAGGGCCACGGGAGACCCAGTACTTC. This encodes CASSLSGGPRETQYF.